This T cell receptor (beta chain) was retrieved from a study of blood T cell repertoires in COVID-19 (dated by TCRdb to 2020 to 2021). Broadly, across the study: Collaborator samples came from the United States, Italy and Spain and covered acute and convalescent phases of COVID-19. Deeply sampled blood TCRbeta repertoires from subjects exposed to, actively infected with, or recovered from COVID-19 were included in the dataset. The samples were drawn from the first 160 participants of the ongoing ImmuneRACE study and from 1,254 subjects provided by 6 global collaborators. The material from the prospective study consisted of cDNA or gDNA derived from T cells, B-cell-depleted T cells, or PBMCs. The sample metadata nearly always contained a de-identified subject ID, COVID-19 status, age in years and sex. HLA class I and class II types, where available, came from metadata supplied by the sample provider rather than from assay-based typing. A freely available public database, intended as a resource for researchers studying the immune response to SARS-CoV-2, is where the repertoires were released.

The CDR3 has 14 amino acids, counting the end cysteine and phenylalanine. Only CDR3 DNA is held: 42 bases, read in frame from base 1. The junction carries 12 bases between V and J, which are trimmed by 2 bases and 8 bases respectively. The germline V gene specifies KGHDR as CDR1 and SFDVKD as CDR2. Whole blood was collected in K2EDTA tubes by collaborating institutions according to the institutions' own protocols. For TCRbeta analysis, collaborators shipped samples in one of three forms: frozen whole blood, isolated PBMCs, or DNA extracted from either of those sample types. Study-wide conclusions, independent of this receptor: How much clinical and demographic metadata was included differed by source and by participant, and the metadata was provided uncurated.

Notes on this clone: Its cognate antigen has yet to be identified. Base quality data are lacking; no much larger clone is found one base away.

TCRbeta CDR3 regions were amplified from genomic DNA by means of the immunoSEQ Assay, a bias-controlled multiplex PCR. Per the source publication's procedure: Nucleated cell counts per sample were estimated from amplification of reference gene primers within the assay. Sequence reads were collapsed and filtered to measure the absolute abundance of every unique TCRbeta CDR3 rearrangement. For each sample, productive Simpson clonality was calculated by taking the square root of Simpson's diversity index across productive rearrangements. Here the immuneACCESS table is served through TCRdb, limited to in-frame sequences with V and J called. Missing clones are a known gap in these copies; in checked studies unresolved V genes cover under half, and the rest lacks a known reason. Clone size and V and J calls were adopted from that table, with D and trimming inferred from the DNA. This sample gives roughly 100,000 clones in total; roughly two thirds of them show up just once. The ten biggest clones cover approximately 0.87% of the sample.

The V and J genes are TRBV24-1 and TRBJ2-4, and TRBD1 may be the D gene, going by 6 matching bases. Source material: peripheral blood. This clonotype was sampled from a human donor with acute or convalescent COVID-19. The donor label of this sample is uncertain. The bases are TGTGCCACCAGTGATTCAGGGGATGAGGACATTCAGTACTTC. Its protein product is CATSDSGDEDIQYF.